Following are 14 T cell receptor beta chains from one sample sequenced in a study of beta chain features in type 1 diabetes. Sequencing targeted expressed TCRB transcripts, as all isolated RNA had been reverse transcribed. Generated by immunoSEQ multiplex PCR, the TCRdb table keeps only in-frame clones and is missing some. Of 810,000 or so clones detected, under 20% appear once; the ten largest clones hold about 0.025%. The source material was naive CD4+ T cells from blood. These receptors all come from a woman between 18 and 29 years old in good health.

This clone was counted only a few times. V gene TRBV18 combines with J gene TRBJ2-1; D is possibly TRBD1 (6 bases). V was cut by 3 bases and J by 8 bases, with 26 bases left in between. The V gene's germline CDR1 is KGHSH and CDR2 LQKENI. CDR3 length: 18 amino acids. The CDR3 region is CASSPLTAGLGGSYEQFF. The CDR3 DNA sequence: TGTGCCAGCTCACCGCTTACGGCAGGGCTAGGGGGTTCATATGAGCAGTTCTTC.

This clone was detected once. In DNA, the CDR3 is TGTGCCAGCAGCTCACCGGGCTACCCGAACACCGGGGAGCTGTTTTTT. Its protein is CASSSPGYPNTGELFF. This rearrangement joins TRBV7-3 to TRBJ2-2, with D unresolved. Germline assignment: CDR1 SGHTA and CDR2 FQGTGA. V lost 4 bases, J lost 0 bases, and 12 bases lay in between. The CDR3 sequence is 16 residues long.

This clone has a handful of counts. The genes are TRBV5-1 and TRBJ2-5; TRBD2 aligns across 8 bases. The CDR3 contains 15 residues. Germline CDR1 is SGHRS and CDR2 is YFSETQ. Trimming cost V 4 bases and J 1 base; bases outside gene matches: 6. The chain's CDR3 is CASSLLTSAQETQYF. CDR3 DNA sequence: TGCGCCAGCAGCCTGTTGACTAGCGCCCAAGAGACCCAGTACTTC.

Comment on this clone: An end of the junction does not agree with germline; a read error may underlie this. The sample contains more than one DNA sequence encoding this CDR3. The chain links TRBV18 to TRBJ1-2; the D is unclear. CDR1 and CDR2 (germline): KGHSH, LQKENI. This CDR3 contains 14 residues. The CDR3 is CASSPPNPGYGYTF. CDR3 DNA sequence: TGCGCCAGCTCACCACCGAACCCGGGCTATGGCTACACCTTC.

This sequence joins TRBV19 and TRBJ1-5, with 7 bases that match TRBD1. Trimming removed 4 bases from V and 4 bases from J; junction bases left unmatched: 13. The CDR3 is 17 residues long. The germline gives CDR1 LNHDA, CDR2 SQIVND (reference sequence). The CDR3 spells CASSKIRYRGENQPQHF. DNA for the CDR3: TGTGCCAGTAGTAAGATCCGCTACAGGGGTGAGAATCAGCCCCAGCATTTT. Complete variable domain (other parts from reference TRBV19 and TRBJ1-5): DGGITQSPKYLFRKEGQNVTLSCEQNLNHDAMYWYRQDPGQGLRLIYYSQIVNDFQKGDIAEGYSVSREKKESFPLTVTSAQKNPTAFYLCASSKIRYRGENQPQHFGDGTRLSIL.

This rearrangement joins TRBV6-1 to TRBJ2-5; the D gene could be TRBD1 or TRBD2 (5 bases each). Germline CDR1 MNHNS, CDR2 SASEGT. The length of the CDR3 is 17 residues. V was cut by 1 base and J by 1 base, with 16 bases left in between. The CDR3 region has the DNA TGTGCCAGCAGTGAAGATCTCCACGGGGACGTCCAAGAGACCCAGTACTTC. Translating gives CASSEDLHGDVQETQYF.

A few counts support this clone. V usage is TRBV4-1 and J usage is TRBJ1-2; D gene uncertain. The CDR3 is 14 amino acids. V was cut by 0 bases and J by 3 bases, with 8 bases left in between. The germline V gene encodes CDR1 MGHRA and CDR2 YSYEKL. In nucleotides, the CDR3 is TGCGCCAGCAGCCAAGAACCAGAATACTATGGCTACACCTTC. Protein: CASSQEPEYYGYTF.

This CDR3 is CATHSQGTDTQYF. The DNA of the CDR3 is TGTGCCACCCACTCACAGGGTACAGATACGCAGTATTTT. The chain combines TRBV27 with TRBJ2-3, with D tentatively TRBD1 (6 bases). This CDR3 has 13 residues. V shed 10 bases and J shed 3 bases, with 14 bases lying between them. The germline V gene encodes CDR1 MNHEY and CDR2 SMNVEV (reference sequence).

In this sample, this clone turned up a few times. This chain uses TRBV14 with TRBJ2-7, with 9 nucleotides matching TRBD1. The CDR3 is 16 residues long. From germline, CDR1 is SGHDN and CDR2 FVKESK. Trimming cost V 3 bases and J 8 bases; bases outside gene matches: 14. The CDR3 spells CASSHTPGQGPMKQYF. The CDR3 coding sequence is TGTGCCAGCAGCCATACCCCGGGACAGGGTCCTATGAAGCAGTACTTC.

The chain is built from TRBV6-5 and TRBJ2-1; 8 bases are a match to TRBD2. After removal of 0 bases from V and 7 bases from J, the junction contained 8 bases not matched to a gene. Germline CDR1 MNHEY, CDR2 SVGAGI. CDR3 size: 16 residues. The CDR3 nucleotides read TGTGCCAGCAGTTACTCCCTAGCGGGTCGTTGGAATGAGCAGTTCTTC. Its protein is CASSYSLAGRWNEQFF.

The chain carries TRBV4-1 and TRBJ1-5; tentatively, D is TRBD1 (5 bases). CDR1 MGHRA and CDR2 YSYEKL come from the germline V gene. The CDR3 runs to 14 residues. Trimming took 0 bases from V and 7 from J, leaving 10 bases between them. CDR3 sequence (DNA): TGCGCCAGCAGCCAAGATGGGGGGAGACAGCCCCAGCATTTT. Amino acids: CASSQDGGRQPQHF.

This clone was counted a few times. The J gene is TRBJ1-2, the V gene TRBV2, with 9 bases fitting TRBD1. J was trimmed by 6 bases and V by 2 bases; bases with no gene match: 7. CDR3 length: 15 residues. Germline CDR1 and CDR2: SNHLY and FYNNEI. The CDR3 loop reads CASSERGQGYDGYTF. The CDR3 region has the DNA TGTGCCAGCAGTGAACGAGGACAGGGGTACGATGGCTACACCTTC.

This clone was found a few times. The genes are TRBV2 and TRBJ2-1, with D unresolved. Germline CDR1 is SNHLY and CDR2 is FYNNEI. Trimming removed 3 bases from V and 0 bases from J, with 9 bases in between. CDR3 length equals 15 residues. CDR3 protein: CASSDKVDSYNEQFF. DNA of the CDR3: TGTGCCAGCAGTGATAAGGTGGACTCCTACAATGAGCAGTTCTTC.

V gene TRBV18 combines with J gene TRBJ2-7, with D unresolved. The CDR3 is 14 amino acids. Trimming removed 3 bases from V and 6 bases from J, with 15 bases in between. The germline gives CDR1 KGHSH, CDR2 LQKENI. CDR3 sequence reads: CASSPAQVLSEQYF. CDR3 DNA: TGTGCCAGCTCACCCGCGCAGGTTCTATCCGAGCAGTACTTC.